The 3 T cell receptor beta chains reported below all come from one sample, sequenced in a study of blood T cell repertoires in COVID-19. TCRdb keeps only in-frame clones here, not all; method: immunoSEQ multiplex PCR. The sample has 130,000 or so clones, roughly four fifths seen once. Sequenced material: PBMCs or T cells enriched from blood (not recorded which). These receptor sequences come from a man in his forties with acute COVID-19.

The rearrangement links TRBV21-1 to TRBJ2-5; TRBD2 was called by the table and not checked on the DNA. TRBV21-1 is a known pseudogene. This CDR3 is built from 16 residues. The CDR3 sequence: CARTSGRFSGQETQYF. DNA of the CDR3: TGTGCCCGGACGTCCGGGCGGTTTAGCGGCCAAGAGACCCAGTACTTC.

This clone appeared once. The J gene is TRBJ1-1, the V gene TRBV15; TRBD1 is a possible D gene (5 bases). In germline, CDR1 is LNHNV, CDR2 YYDKDF (reference sequence). This CDR3 comprises 13 residues. Trimming pared 9 bases from V and 4 bases from J, leaving 15 bases between. CDR3 nucleotides: TGTGCCACAACTCAGGGAGGCGGCACTGAAGCTTTCTTT. Translated: CATTQGGGTEAFF.

The chain links TRBV14 to TRBJ2-3, with D tentatively TRBD2 (6 bases). V lost 4 bases, J lost 4 bases, and 15 bases lay in between. The CDR3 is made up of 15 amino acids. Germline CDR1 and CDR2: SGHDN and FVKESK. The CDR3, as DNA: TGTGCCAGCAGCCTGCGTGGGGGGTGGCCAGATACGCAGTATTTT. It specifies CASSLRGGWPDTQYF.